A selection of T cell receptor beta chains follows, all from one sample in a study of T cells in Graves' hyperthyroidism and ophthalmopathy. TCRdb re-analysed the multiplex PCR reads in MiXCR, keeping a single row per CDR3 protein. The data show about 590,000 distinct CDR3 sequences, about 14% seen once. Sequencing used blood. These TCRs come from a woman aged 18-29 years with Graves' ophthalmopathy. Both conserved end residues are part of each CDR3. Each record gives: J gene, D gene, V gene, CDR3 length, clone size, CDR3 protein, CDR3 DNA. D genes are given only for firm matches. Some rows have no size entry. The others give once, few or many, or a class for an expanded clone.

J gene: TRBJ2-2; D gene: TRBD2; V gene: TRBV30; CDR3 length: 13; clone size: many; CDR3 protein: CAWGGGYTGELFF; CDR3 DNA: TGTGCCTGGGGGGGGGGTTACACCGGGGAGCTGTTTTTT
J gene: TRBJ1-3; D gene: NA; V gene: TRBV11-2; CDR3 length: 18; clone size: many; CDR3 protein: CASSCPFCWGYSGNTIYF; CDR3 DNA: TGTGCCAGCAGCTGCCCCTTTTGTTGGGGTTACTCTGGAAACACCATATATTTT
J gene: TRBJ1-5; D gene: NA; V gene: TRBV7-3; CDR3 length: 13; clone size: NA; CDR3 protein: CASSPGPSGPQHF; CDR3 DNA: TGTGCCAGCAGCCCCGGCCCCTCTGGTCCCCAGCATTTT
J gene: TRBJ2-1; D gene: TRBD2; V gene: TRBV6-2/TRBV6-3; CDR3 length: 18; clone size: many; CDR3 protein: CASSYEWGERERPNEQFF; CDR3 DNA: TGTGCCAGCAGTTACGAGTGGGGCGAGCGGGAGAGGCCCAATGAGCAGTTCTTC
J gene: TRBJ2-1; D gene: NA; V gene: TRBV4-1; CDR3 length: 14; clone size: many; CDR3 protein: CASSQDRIYNEQFF; CDR3 DNA: TGCGCCAGCAGCCAAGATCGGATTTACAATGAGCAGTTCTTC
J gene: TRBJ2-7; D gene: TRBD2; V gene: TRBV6-2/TRBV6-3; CDR3 length: 17; clone size: few; CDR3 protein: CASSYSLAGGPSYEQYF; CDR3 DNA: TGTGCCAGCAGTTACAGCCTAGCGGGAGGGCCGTCCTACGAGCAGTACTTC
J gene: TRBJ1-6; D gene: NA; V gene: TRBV28; CDR3 length: 15; clone size: many; CDR3 protein: CASSPGTPTGSPLHF; CDR3 DNA: TGTGCCAGCAGTCCCGGGACTCCTACAGGTTCACCCCTCCACTTT
J gene: TRBJ2-1; D gene: TRBD2; V gene: TRBV24-1; CDR3 length: 18; clone size: many; CDR3 protein: CATSDYGTSGRWYNEQFF; CDR3 DNA: TGTGCCACCAGTGATTATGGGACTAGCGGGAGATGGTACAATGAGCAGTTCTTC
J gene: TRBJ2-7; D gene: NA; V gene: TRBV3-1; CDR3 length: 15; clone size: few; CDR3 protein: CASSQDITSSSEQYF; CDR3 DNA: TGTGCCAGCAGCCAAGATATAACTAGTTCCAGCGAGCAGTACTTC
J gene: TRBJ1-2; D gene: NA; V gene: TRBV6-1; CDR3 length: 12; clone size: many; CDR3 protein: CASSEDLYGYTF; CDR3 DNA: TGTGCCAGCAGTGAAGACCTCTATGGCTACACCTTC
J gene: TRBJ2-1; D gene: NA; V gene: TRBV30; CDR3 length: 11; clone size: many; CDR3 protein: CAWSSANEQFF; CDR3 DNA: TGTGCCTGGTCCTCGGCAAATGAGCAGTTCTTC
J gene: TRBJ2-5; D gene: NA; V gene: TRBV10-3; CDR3 length: 17; clone size: many; CDR3 protein: CAISEGRGLQYQETQYF; CDR3 DNA: TGTGCCATCAGTGAAGGTCGGGGACTCCAGTACCAAGAGACCCAGTACTTC
J gene: TRBJ2-4; D gene: TRBD1; V gene: TRBV7-8; CDR3 length: 14; clone size: NA; CDR3 protein: CASSSGQGRNIQYF; CDR3 DNA: TGTGCCAGCAGCTCAGGACAGGGTCGAAACATTCAGTACTTC
J gene: TRBJ2-7; D gene: TRBD1; V gene: TRBV10-3; CDR3 length: 15; clone size: many; CDR3 protein: CAISESTGGGYEQYF; CDR3 DNA: TGTGCCATCAGTGAGTCGACAGGGGGAGGGTACGAGCAGTACTTC
J gene: TRBJ2-3; D gene: TRBD2; V gene: TRBV20-1; CDR3 length: 14; clone size: NA; CDR3 protein: CSALGASGAFVQYF; CDR3 DNA: TGCAGTGCTCTCGGGGCTAGCGGGGCCTTTGTGCAGTATTTT
J gene: TRBJ2-2; D gene: NA; V gene: TRBV19; CDR3 length: 16; clone size: few; CDR3 protein: CASSSLDGSHVGELFF; CDR3 DNA: TGTGCCAGTAGTAGTCTCGACGGAAGCCATGTCGGGGAGCTGTTTTTT
J gene: TRBJ2-7; D gene: NA; V gene: TRBV12-3/TRBV12-4; CDR3 length: 11; clone size: many; CDR3 protein: CASSSRGEQYF; CDR3 DNA: TGTGCCAGCAGTTCACGCGGCGAGCAGTACTTC
J gene: TRBJ2-3; D gene: NA; V gene: TRBV2; CDR3 length: 13; clone size: many; CDR3 protein: CASRRAGGDTQYF; CDR3 DNA: TGTGCCAGCAGGCGGGCCGGAGGAGATACGCAGTATTTT
J gene: TRBJ2-6; D gene: TRBD1; V gene: TRBV9; CDR3 length: 19; clone size: NA; CDR3 protein: CASSAPRGPFPSGANVLTF; CDR3 DNA: TGTGCCAGCAGCGCCCCGAGGGGGCCGTTTCCCTCTGGGGCCAACGTCCTGACTTTC
J gene: TRBJ1-2; D gene: NA; V gene: TRBV5-4; CDR3 length: 19; clone size: NA; CDR3 protein: CASSLAVGGRDRKNYGYTF; CDR3 DNA: TGTGCCAGCAGCTTGGCCGTCGGTGGGAGAGACAGAAAGAACTATGGCTACACCTTC
J gene: TRBJ2-7; D gene: NA; V gene: TRBV10-3; CDR3 length: 13; clone size: many; CDR3 protein: CAISGQFAYEQYF; CDR3 DNA: TGTGCCATCAGTGGACAGTTCGCCTACGAGCAGTACTTC
J gene: TRBJ2-1; D gene: NA; V gene: TRBV11-1; CDR3 length: 15; clone size: many; CDR3 protein: CASSWQGGSYNEQFF; CDR3 DNA: TGTGCCAGCAGCTGGCAGGGGGGCTCCTACAATGAGCAGTTCTTC
J gene: TRBJ2-2; D gene: NA; V gene: TRBV7-2; CDR3 length: 16; clone size: many; CDR3 protein: CASSSRAVANTGELFF; CDR3 DNA: TGTGCCAGCAGCTCAAGAGCGGTGGCGAACACCGGGGAGCTGTTTTTT
J gene: TRBJ2-2; D gene: NA; V gene: TRBV19; CDR3 length: 17; clone size: NA; CDR3 protein: CARPHKRVGPNTGELFF; CDR3 DNA: TGTGCCAGACCACACAAACGGGTAGGGCCCAACACCGGGGAGCTGTTTTTT
J gene: TRBJ2-3; D gene: TRBD1; V gene: TRBV28; CDR3 length: 24; clone size: many; CDR3 protein: CASSLLGEGSRRQGGSLAQDTQYF; CDR3 DNA: TGTGCCAGCAGTTTACTAGGCGAGGGGTCCCGCCGACAGGGGGGTTCATTGGCCCAAGATACGCAGTATTTT
J gene: TRBJ2-1; D gene: TRBD1; V gene: TRBV12-3/TRBV12-4; CDR3 length: 16; clone size: NA; CDR3 protein: CASRPKTGTGGNEQFF; CDR3 DNA: TGTGCCAGCAGACCAAAAACCGGGACAGGGGGCAATGAGCAGTTCTTC
J gene: TRBJ2-1; D gene: NA; V gene: TRBV28; CDR3 length: 14; clone size: NA; CDR3 protein: CASSLLARANEQFF; CDR3 DNA: TGTGCCAGCAGTTTACTAGCGAGAGCGAATGAGCAGTTCTTC
J gene: TRBJ1-2; D gene: NA; V gene: TRBV6-1; CDR3 length: 15; clone size: few; CDR3 protein: CASTPSARRSDGYTF; CDR3 DNA: TGTGCCAGCACCCCCTCCGCTCGACGGTCAGATGGCTACACCTTC